The clone carrying this T cell receptor beta chain has ten or more counts. The target antigen is unknown. TCR beta CDR3 region amplification was performed from RNA transcripts. An initial round of RT-PCR targeting the TCR CDR3 relied on the HTBI primer set. Via MiXCR, TCRdb re-called the multiplex PCR reads, giving one row per CDR3 protein. The sample consists of 480,000 or so distinct CDR3 sequences, around 15% of them appearing once. The source of the sample is a study of T cells in Graves' hyperthyroidism and ophthalmopathy. Study-level findings and limits: Most expanded thyroid clonotypes above 0.001 also appeared in blood. A model of 13 V-J pairs discriminated ophthalmopathy from stable hyperthyroidism.

Newly diagnosed patients aged 18 to 65 had hyperthyroidism of under 2 months' duration. Diagnosing involved the use of clinical symptoms, serum thyroxine and TRAb, thyroid ultrasound and orbital computed tomography. V lost 4 bases, J lost 0 bases, and 13 bases lay in between. The CDR3 is 15 amino acids. The TCR comes from a woman under 30 with Graves' hyperthyroidism. Sequencing input: blood. V is TRBV12-3 or TRBV12-4 and J is TRBJ2-7; D gene uncertain. The CDR3 reads CASSSQDTYSYEQYF. The CDR3 region has the DNA TGTGCCAGCAGTTCCCAAGACACTTACTCCTACGAGCAGTACTTC.